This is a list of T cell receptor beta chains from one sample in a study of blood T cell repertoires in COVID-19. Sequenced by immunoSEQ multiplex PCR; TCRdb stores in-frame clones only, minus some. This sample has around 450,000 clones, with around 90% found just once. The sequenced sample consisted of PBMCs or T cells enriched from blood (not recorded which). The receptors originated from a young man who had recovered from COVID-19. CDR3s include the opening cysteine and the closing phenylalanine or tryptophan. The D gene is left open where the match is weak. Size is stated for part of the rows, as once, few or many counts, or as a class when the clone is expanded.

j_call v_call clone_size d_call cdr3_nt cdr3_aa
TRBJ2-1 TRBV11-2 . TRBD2 TGTGCCAGCAGCTTACTTACTAGCGGGCATGCCTCCTACAATGAGCAGTTCTTC CASSLLTSGHASYNEQFF
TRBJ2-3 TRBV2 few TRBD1 TGTGCCAGCAGTAGGGGGACAGGGGTACCAGATACGCAGTATTTT CASSRGTGVPDTQYF
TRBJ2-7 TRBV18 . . TGTGCCAGCTCATCCTCTAGCGATAGCTCCTACGAGCAGTACTTC CASSSSSDSSYEQYF
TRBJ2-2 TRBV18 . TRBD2 TGTGCCAGCTCACCACCGAGCGGGGGTTACACCGGGGAGCTGTTTTTT CASSPPSGGYTGELFF
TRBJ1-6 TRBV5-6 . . TGTGCCAGCAGCTCCTTCGACAGAGATAATTCACCCCTCCACTTT CASSSFDRDNSPLHF
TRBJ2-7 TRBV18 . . TGTGCCAGCTCACCAGGCAGGCTCTCCTACGAGCAGTACTTC CASSPGRLSYEQYF
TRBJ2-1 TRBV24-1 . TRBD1 TGTGCCACCAGTGACCCTGGGACAGCACATGAGCAGTTCTTC CATSDPGTAHEQFF
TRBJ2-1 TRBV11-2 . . TGTGCCAGCAGCTTAGAGCCCGGACAGACTTACAATGAGCAGTTCTTC CASSLEPGQTYNEQFF
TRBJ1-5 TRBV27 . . TGTGCCAGCAGGCAGGCGGGAGGGCGGCCCCAGCATTTT CASRQAGGRPQHF
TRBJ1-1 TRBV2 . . TGTGCCAGCAGTGGAACCCTGGGTGGACAGTTGAACACTGAAGCTTTCTTT CASSGTLGGQLNTEAFF
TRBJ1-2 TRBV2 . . TGTGCCAGCAGTGCCATGGCGGCGATAGCTTATGGCTACACCTTC CASSAMAAIAYGYTF
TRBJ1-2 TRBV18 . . TGTGCCAGCTCACCACGGCAGGCGGAGGGCTATGGCTACACCTTC CASSPRQAEGYGYTF
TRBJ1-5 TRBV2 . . TGTGCCAGCAGTGAAAGGGGGACACCTCAGCCCCAGCATTTT CASSERGTPQPQHF
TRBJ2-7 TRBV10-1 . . TGCGCCAGCAGTGAGTCGGGCTCCTTCCCCTACGAGCAGTACTTC CASSESGSFPYEQYF
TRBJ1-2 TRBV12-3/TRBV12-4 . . TGTGCCAGCAGTTGGGAGGGATCGGTCGGCTACACCTTC CASSWEGSVGYTF
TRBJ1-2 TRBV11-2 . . TGTGCCAGCAGCTTAGAACAGGGCTATGGCTACACCTTC CASSLEQGYGYTF
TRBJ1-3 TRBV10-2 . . TGCGCCAGCAAAGAGCAGGGGTCCTCTGGAAACACCATATATTTT CASKEQGSSGNTIYF
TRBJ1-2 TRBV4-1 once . TGCGCCAGCAGCCAAGGAGACAAGGGGGATGGCTACACCTTC CASSQGDKGDGYTF
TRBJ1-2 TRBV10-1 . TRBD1 TGCGCCAAAAAAGACAGGGGGAAGGAGGGCTACACCTTC CAKKDRGKEGYTF
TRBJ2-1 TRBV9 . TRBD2 TGTGCCAGCAGCGTCGGCGGTGGGACTAGCGGGACAGACAATGAGCAGTTCTTC CASSVGGGTSGTDNEQFF
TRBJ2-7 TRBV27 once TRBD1 TGTGCCAGCAGTCGCCGCGGCCGGGACAGCTCCTACGAGCAGTACTTC CASSRRGRDSSYEQYF
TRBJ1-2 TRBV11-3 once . TGTGCCAGCAGCTTAGAGACCCCCCGGGGGGGCTATGGCTACACCTTC CASSLETPRGGYGYTF
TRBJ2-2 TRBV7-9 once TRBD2 TGTGCCAGCAGCACCACCAGCGGGGTTTTAACCGGGGAGCTGTTTTTT CASSTTSGVLTGELFF
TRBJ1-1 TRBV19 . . TGTGCCAGTAGTCCGGGGGAGGAAAACACTGAAGCTTTCTTT CASSPGEENTEAFF
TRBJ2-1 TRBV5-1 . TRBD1 TGCGCCAGCAGCTCGCAGACAGGGAGCTACAATGAGCAGTTCTTC CASSSQTGSYNEQFF
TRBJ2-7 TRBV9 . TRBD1 TGTGCCAGCAGCGTCGGACAGGGCACCTACGAGCAGTACTTC CASSVGQGTYEQYF
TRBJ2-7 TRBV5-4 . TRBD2 TGTGCCAGCAGCCCCCCGAATAGCGGGATCTACGAGCAGTACTTC CASSPPNSGIYEQYF
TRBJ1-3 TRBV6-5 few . TGTGCCAGCAGGACGGGGTTCTCTGGAAACACCATATATTTT CASRTGFSGNTIYF
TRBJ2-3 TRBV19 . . TGTGCCAGTAGTAAACTAGGGTACACAGATACGCAGTATTTT CASSKLGYTDTQYF
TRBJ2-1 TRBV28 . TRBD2 TGTGCCAGCAGTTTGCGGGAGGCCTACAATGAGCAGTTCTTC CASSLREAYNEQFF
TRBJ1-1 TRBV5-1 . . TGCGCCAGCAGCTTGGGGAGCCCCGGCACTGAAGCTTTCTTT CASSLGSPGTEAFF
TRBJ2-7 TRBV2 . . TGTGCCAGCAGTGACTTTGGACGGGGGAGTTACGAGCAGTACTTC CASSDFGRGSYEQYF
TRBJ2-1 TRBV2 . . TGTGCCAGCAGTGATACTAGTGCGGCCTACAATGAGCAGTTCTTC CASSDTSAAYNEQFF
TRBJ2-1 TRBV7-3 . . TGTGCCAGCAGCTTAGCCGCTTCTAGGGGTCGAAATGAGCAGTTCTTC CASSLAASRGRNEQFF
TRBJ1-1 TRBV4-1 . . TGCGCCAGCAGCCCTATAAGTAGGGAGGACACTGAAGCTTTCTTT CASSPISREDTEAFF
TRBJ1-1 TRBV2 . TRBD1 TGTGCCAGCAGTGCGGGACAGGGGATCACTGAAGCTTTCTTT CASSAGQGITEAFF
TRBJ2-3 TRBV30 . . TGTGCCTGGAGTCGGCGGGTAACTAGCACAGATACGCAGTATTTT CAWSRRVTSTDTQYF
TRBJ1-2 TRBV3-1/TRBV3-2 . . TGTGCCAGCACCCAAACGGGGGTTTCCGGCTATGGCTACACCTTC CASTQTGVSGYGYTF
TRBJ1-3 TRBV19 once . TGTGCCAGTAGTACAGACTCTGGAGGTGGAAACACCATATATTTT CASSTDSGGGNTIYF
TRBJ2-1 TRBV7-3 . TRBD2 TGTGCCAGCAGCCAGACCGGGACTAATTCTCATGAGCAGTTCTTC CASSQTGTNSHEQFF
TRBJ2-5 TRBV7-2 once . TGTGCCAGCAGCTGGAGGCTTAGGGAGACCCAGTACTTC CASSWRLRETQYF
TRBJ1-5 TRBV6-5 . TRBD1 TGTGCCAGCAGAAGTAGGACAGGGGGTGATCAGCCCCAGCATTTT CASRSRTGGDQPQHF
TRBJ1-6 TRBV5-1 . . TGCGCCAGCAGCATTTCCCCCGAGACAAAAAATTCACCCCTCCACTTT CASSISPETKNSPLHF
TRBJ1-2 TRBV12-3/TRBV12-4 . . TGTGCCAGCATTGGCGGCAACTATGGCTACACCTTC CASIGGNYGYTF
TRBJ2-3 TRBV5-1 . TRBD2 TGCGCCAGCAGCTTGGGACTAGCGGCGGTAACAGATACGCAGTATTTT CASSLGLAAVTDTQYF
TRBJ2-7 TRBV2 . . TGTGCCAGCATGGAGTACGCCCTGGAGTACTTC CASMEYALEYF
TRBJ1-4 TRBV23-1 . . TGCGCCAGCAGTCACCCCGGACTGAGGCCTTCAACTAATGAAAAACTGTTTTTT CASSHPGLRPSTNEKLFF
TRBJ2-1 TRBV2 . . TGTGCCAGCAGGGGACAACCCGGGAATGAGCAGTTCTTC CASRGQPGNEQFF
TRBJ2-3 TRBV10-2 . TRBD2 TGCGCCAGCAAGGTGGGGAATCCAACGCGGGAGGGCATCTGGACAGATACGCAGTATTTT CASKVGNPTREGIWTDTQYF
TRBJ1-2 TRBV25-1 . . TGTGCCAGCAGTGAATTCCGGGGGTCTAACTATGGCTACACCTTC CASSEFRGSNYGYTF
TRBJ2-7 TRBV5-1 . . TGCGCCAGCAGCTTGGCCGGTACAGGGCACTACGAGCAGTACTTC CASSLAGTGHYEQYF
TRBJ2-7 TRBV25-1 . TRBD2 TGTGCCAGCAGTGAACTAGCGGGAGGGCTAACCTACGAGCAGTACTTC CASSELAGGLTYEQYF
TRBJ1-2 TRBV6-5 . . TGTGCCAGCAGCCGTCCAGAGGGTGGCTACACCTTC CASSRPEGGYTF
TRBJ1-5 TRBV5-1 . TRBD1 TGCGCCAGCAGCCCCGACGGGGACAGGAATCAGCCCCAGCATTTT CASSPDGDRNQPQHF
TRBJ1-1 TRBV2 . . TGTGCCAGCCAATCCTGGGGCATGGGCACTGAAGCTTTCTTT CASQSWGMGTEAFF
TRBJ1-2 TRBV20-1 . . TGCAGTGCTAGAGTGAGCTATGGCTACACCTTC CSARVSYGYTF
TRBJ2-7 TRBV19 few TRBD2 TGTGCCAGTAGTCCCGGCCCTATCGGGGGGAAATACGAGCAGTACTTC CASSPGPIGGKYEQYF
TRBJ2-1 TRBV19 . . TGTGCCAGTACCGATGTGGGCCAACCTGTAGCGAGACCGAATGAGCAGTTCTTC CASTDVGQPVARPNEQFF
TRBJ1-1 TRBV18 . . TGTGCCAGCTCACCTGGGGAGGGGGAGGACACTGAAGCTTTCTTT CASSPGEGEDTEAFF